This T cell receptor (beta chain) was found in a study of cytotoxic CD8 clonotypes in ibrutinib-treated CLL. Sequencing used immunoSEQ multiplex PCR; TCRdb keeps in-frame clones, though not all of them. The sample shows about 58,000 clones, about 65% of them seen only once. Losses at the gene ends were 6 bases for V and 5 bases for J; bases not matched to a gene: 7. This CDR3 is built from 14 residues. The germline V gene encodes CDR1 MDHEN and CDR2 SYDVKM. The sample consisted of PBMCs, taken after 12 months of ibrutinib treatment. The genes are TRBV28 and TRBJ1-3; 7 bases fit TRBD1. The source of this sequence is a human donor with chronic lymphocytic leukemia. CDR3 loop: CASRGTVNRNTIYF. The CDR3, as DNA: TGTGCCAGCAGGGGGACAGTTAATAGAAACACCATATATTTT.